These T cell receptor beta chains were read from a single sample in a study of shared clonotypes between healthy human individuals. Sequencing was performed with immunoSEQ multiplex PCR; in TCRdb, only in-frame clones are kept and a portion is missing. The sample includes 2 million to 2.5 million clones, roughly 94% of them seen just once. What was sequenced was naive CD4+ T cells sorted from blood. These TCRs come from a young man in good health. CDR3s include the opening cysteine and the closing phenylalanine or tryptophan. Fields, in order: clone size, J gene, D gene, V gene, CDR3 protein, CDR3 DNA. The D gene is left open where the match is weak. Size is omitted from some rows. Given values are once, few, many or a class for expanded clones.

size: .
J: TRBJ2-7
D: .
V: TRBV6-5
CDR3: CASSYTNSAGEQYF
DNA: TGTGCCAGCAGTTACACGAACTCAGCCGGCGAGCAGTACTTC

size: .
J: TRBJ2-3
D: TRBD2
V: TRBV7-7
CDR3: CASKPGLAGDDTQYF
DNA: TGTGCTAGCAAACCGGGACTAGCGGGAGACGATACGCAGTATTTT

size: .
J: TRBJ2-2
D: TRBD2
V: TRBV2
CDR3: CASKREGPEELFF
DNA: TGTGCCAGCAAGCGGGAGGGCCCAGAGGAGCTGTTTTTT

size: once
J: TRBJ2-5
D: TRBD2
V: TRBV13
CDR3: CASSLGGLAGLSGETQYF
DNA: TGTGCCAGCAGCCTGGGGGGGCTAGCGGGGCTCAGTGGAGAGACCCAGTACTTC

size: .
J: TRBJ1-4
D: .
V: TRBV19
CDR3: CASSIGTGREKLFF
DNA: TGTGCCAGTAGTATCGGAACAGGTCGCGAAAAACTGTTTTTT

size: once
J: TRBJ2-2
D: TRBD1
V: TRBV5-4
CDR3: CASSQGGQSNTGELFF
DNA: TGTGCCAGCAGCCAAGGGGGACAGTCGAACACCGGGGAGCTGTTTTTT

size: .
J: TRBJ1-4
D: .
V: TRBV30
CDR3: CAWSSGLEKLFF
DNA: TGTGCCTGGAGCAGTGGACTTGAAAAACTGTTTTTT

size: .
J: TRBJ1-2
D: .
V: TRBV5-1
CDR3: CASSLTSRRSGYTF
DNA: TGCGCCAGCAGCTTGACGTCTCGACGCTCTGGCTACACCTTC

size: .
J: TRBJ1-1
D: .
V: TRBV19
CDR3: CASSIVPRRAEAFF
DNA: TGTGCCAGTAGTATAGTCCCCCGACGAGCAGAAGCTTTCTTT

size: .
J: TRBJ2-2
D: .
V: TRBV2
CDR3: CASRPLASVGELFF
DNA: TGTGCCAGCAGGCCACTCGCCTCTGTCGGGGAGCTGTTTTTT

size: .
J: TRBJ1-2
D: .
V: TRBV7-2
CDR3: CASSSGYTF
DNA: TGTGCCAGCAGCTCAGGCTACACCTTC

size: .
J: TRBJ1-1
D: .
V: TRBV6-5
CDR3: CASRGIGQYTEAFF
DNA: TGTGCCAGCAGGGGAATTGGACAATACACTGAAGCTTTCTTT

size: .
J: TRBJ2-5
D: TRBD2
V: TRBV7-2
CDR3: CASSLVQLTSGYTQETQYF
DNA: TGTGCCAGCAGCTTAGTACAGCTGACTAGCGGGTATACTCAAGAGACCCAGTACTTC

size: once
J: TRBJ2-3
D: .
V: TRBV10-3
CDR3: CAISETRGLTDTQYF
DNA: TGTGCCATCAGTGAGACGCGGGGACTCACAGATACGCAGTATTTT

size: once
J: TRBJ1-1
D: .
V: TRBV6-5
CDR3: CASSRGRDTEAFF
DNA: TGTGCCAGCAGCCGGGGCAGGGACACTGAAGCTTTCTTT

size: .
J: TRBJ2-2
D: TRBD2
V: TRBV7-9
CDR3: CASSSLAAYTGELFF
DNA: TGTGCCAGCAGCTCTCTAGCGGCCTACACCGGGGAGCTGTTTTTT

size: .
J: TRBJ2-5
D: TRBD1
V: TRBV19
CDR3: CASSTTTGRWETQYF
DNA: TGTGCCAGTAGTACGACGACAGGGCGGTGGGAGACCCAGTACTTC

size: .
J: TRBJ2-7
D: TRBD2
V: TRBV6-5
CDR3: CASSYSVAGGTYEQYF
DNA: TGTGCCAGCAGTTACTCGGTAGCGGGGGGAACCTACGAGCAGTACTTC

size: .
J: TRBJ2-3
D: .
V: TRBV14
CDR3: CASSQGNTQYF
DNA: TGTGCCAGCAGCCAAGGGAATACGCAGTATTTT

size: .
J: TRBJ1-2
D: TRBD1
V: TRBV29-1
CDR3: CSVVGDRGMDYGYTF
DNA: TGCAGCGTTGTTGGGGACAGGGGAATGGACTATGGCTACACCTTC

size: .
J: TRBJ1-5
D: .
V: TRBV6-1
CDR3: CASRQELSNQPQHF
DNA: TGTGCCAGCAGACAGGAGCTTAGCAATCAGCCCCAGCATTTT

size: .
J: TRBJ2-4
D: TRBD1
V: TRBV5-5
CDR3: CASRSGTGSNIQYF
DNA: TGTGCCAGCAGGTCCGGGACAGGGTCCAACATTCAGTACTTC

size: .
J: TRBJ1-2
D: .
V: TRBV28
CDR3: CASSLNGGTGGYTF
DNA: TGTGCCAGCAGTTTAAACGGAGGGACGGGTGGCTACACCTTC

size: .
J: TRBJ2-3
D: .
V: TRBV11-3
CDR3: CASSLGSKSTDTQYF
DNA: TGTGCCAGCAGCTTGGGCTCGAAGAGCACAGATACGCAGTATTTT

size: .
J: TRBJ1-5
D: .
V: TRBV5-1
CDR3: CASSLEPNQPQHF
DNA: TGCGCCAGCAGCTTGGAGCCGAATCAGCCCCAGCATTTT

size: .
J: TRBJ2-2
D: TRBD2
V: TRBV5-1
CDR3: CASSYAGGGSTGELFF
DNA: TGCGCCAGCAGTTATGCGGGGGGCGGTTCGACCGGGGAGCTGTTTTTT

size: once
J: TRBJ2-5
D: .
V: TRBV18
CDR3: CASSPYQGPETQYF
DNA: TGTGCCAGCTCACCATATCAGGGCCCCGAGACCCAGTACTTC

size: once
J: TRBJ2-2
D: TRBD1
V: TRBV5-1
CDR3: CASSSGTAVTGELFF
DNA: TGCGCCAGCAGCTCCGGGACAGCGGTTACCGGGGAGCTGTTTTTT

size: .
J: TRBJ2-5
D: .
V: TRBV30
CDR3: CAWSTRETQYF
DNA: TGTGCCTGGAGTACGAGGGAGACCCAGTACTTC

size: .
J: TRBJ1-1
D: .
V: TRBV28
CDR3: CASRQVNTEAFF
DNA: TGTGCCAGCAGACAGGTGAACACTGAAGCTTTCTTT

size: .
J: TRBJ2-7
D: TRBD1
V: TRBV15
CDR3: CATSRDRTPTYEQYF
DNA: TGTGCCACCAGCAGGGACAGGACACCCACCTACGAGCAGTACTTC

size: .
J: TRBJ2-7
D: TRBD2
V: TRBV4-1
CDR3: CASSQDFGIAGHYEQYF
DNA: TGCGCCAGCAGCCAAGATTTCGGAATAGCGGGGCATTACGAGCAGTACTTC

size: .
J: TRBJ2-1
D: .
V: TRBV4-2
CDR3: CASSQDNRGDEQFF
DNA: TGTGCCAGCAGCCAAGATAATCGGGGCGATGAGCAGTTCTTC

size: once
J: TRBJ2-3
D: .
V: TRBV15
CDR3: CATRGQTDTQYF
DNA: TGTGCCACCAGAGGTCAGACAGATACGCAGTATTTT

size: .
J: TRBJ2-3
D: .
V: TRBV25-1
CDR3: CASTGRLSTDTQYF
DNA: TGTGCCAGCACGGGGCGGCTTAGCACAGATACGCAGTATTTT

size: .
J: TRBJ2-1
D: .
V: TRBV4-3
CDR3: CASSPGRGLGISSYNEQFF
DNA: TGCGCCAGCAGCCCCGGAAGGGGACTCGGCATCTCCTCCTACAATGAGCAGTTCTTC

size: .
J: TRBJ2-7
D: .
V: TRBV30
CDR3: CAWSDLLSYEQYF
DNA: TGTGCCTGGTCAGATCTACTCTCCTACGAGCAGTACTTC

size: once
J: TRBJ2-6
D: .
V: TRBV6-5
CDR3: CASSKVGAGANVLTF
DNA: TGTGCCAGCAGCAAGGTCGGGGCTGGGGCCAACGTCCTGACTTTC

size: .
J: TRBJ2-3
D: TRBD2
V: TRBV5-1
CDR3: CATRTSGSLTDTQYF
DNA: TGCGCCACCCGGACTAGCGGGAGTCTAACAGATACGCAGTATTTT

size: .
J: TRBJ1-5
D: .
V: TRBV5-1
CDR3: CASSTTGDSNQPQHF
DNA: TGCGCCAGCAGCACCACCGGGGATAGCAATCAGCCCCAGCATTTT

size: .
J: TRBJ1-2
D: .
V: TRBV7-9
CDR3: CASSKVSETNYGYTF
DNA: TGTGCCAGCAGCAAAGTCAGCGAAACTAACTATGGCTACACCTTC

size: .
J: TRBJ2-1
D: .
V: TRBV7-2
CDR3: CASSLALPNEQFF
DNA: TGTGCCAGCAGCTTAGCCCTACCCAATGAGCAGTTCTTC

size: few
J: TRBJ2-7
D: TRBD2
V: TRBV19
CDR3: CASSIPGLLYEQYF
DNA: TGTGCCAGTAGTATCCCGGGACTACTTTACGAGCAGTACTTC

size: .
J: TRBJ2-7
D: .
V: TRBV7-2
CDR3: CASSQEGLRLDEQYF
DNA: TGTGCCAGCAGCCAAGAGGGCCTGAGGCTCGACGAGCAGTACTTC

size: .
J: TRBJ2-7
D: .
V: TRBV6-6
CDR3: CASSLRWTYEQYF
DNA: TGTGCCAGCAGCTTGAGGTGGACCTACGAGCAGTACTTC

size: few
J: TRBJ1-6
D: .
V: TRBV10-1
CDR3: CAPQWGAGSPLHF
DNA: TGCGCCCCACAATGGGGGGCAGGTTCACCCCTCCACTTT

size: once
J: TRBJ2-7
D: TRBD1
V: TRBV2
CDR3: CASTRDRNTYEQYF
DNA: TGTGCCAGCACCAGGGACAGGAATACCTACGAGCAGTACTTC

size: .
J: TRBJ2-3
D: .
V: TRBV9
CDR3: CASSPSGSTDTQYF
DNA: TGTGCCAGCAGCCCAAGCGGAAGCACAGATACGCAGTATTTT

size: .
J: TRBJ2-6
D: .
V: TRBV9
CDR3: CASSVGRAGANVLTF
DNA: TGTGCCAGCAGCGTAGGTAGGGCTGGGGCCAACGTCCTGACTTTC

size: .
J: TRBJ1-3
D: TRBD1
V: TRBV28
CDR3: CASRPIPDRFAFSGNTIYF
DNA: TGTGCCAGCAGACCTATTCCGGACAGGTTCGCATTCTCTGGAAACACCATATATTTT

size: .
J: TRBJ1-5
D: .
V: TRBV10-3
CDR3: CAISDGYSNQPQHF
DNA: TGTGCCATCAGTGACGGGTATAGCAATCAGCCCCAGCATTTT

size: .
J: TRBJ1-4
D: TRBD1
V: TRBV6-5
CDR3: CASSHRTGGVEKLFF
DNA: TGTGCCAGCAGTCACCGGACAGGGGGAGTTGAAAAACTGTTTTTT